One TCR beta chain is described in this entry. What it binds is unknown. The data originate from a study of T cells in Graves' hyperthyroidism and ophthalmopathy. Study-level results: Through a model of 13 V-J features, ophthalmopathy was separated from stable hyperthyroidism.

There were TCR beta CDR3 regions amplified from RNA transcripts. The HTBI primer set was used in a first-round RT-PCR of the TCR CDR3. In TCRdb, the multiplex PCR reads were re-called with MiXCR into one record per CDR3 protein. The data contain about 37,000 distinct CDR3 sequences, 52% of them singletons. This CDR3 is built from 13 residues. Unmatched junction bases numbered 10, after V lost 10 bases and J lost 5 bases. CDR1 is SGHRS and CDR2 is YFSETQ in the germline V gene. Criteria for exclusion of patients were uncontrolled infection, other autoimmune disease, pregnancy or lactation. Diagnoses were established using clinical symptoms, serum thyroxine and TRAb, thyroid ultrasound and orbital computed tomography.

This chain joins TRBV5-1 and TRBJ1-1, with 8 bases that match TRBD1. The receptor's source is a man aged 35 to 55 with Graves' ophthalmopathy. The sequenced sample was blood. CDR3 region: CAGQRQGLTEAFF. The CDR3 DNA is TGCGCCGGCCAGAGACAGGGGCTGACTGAAGCTTTCTTT.